This entry lists 15 T cell receptor beta chains sequenced from one sample in a study of CD8 T cells in ankylosing spondylitis. TCRdb re-derived calls from the 5' RACE reads in MiXCR, one entry per CDR3 protein. The sample includes about 160,000 distinct CDR3 sequences, roughly 18% of them seen just once. The sequencing sample was made of blood, either unsorted or a sorted T cell fraction (not recorded which). Receptors were obtained from a male donor with ankylosing spondylitis or in good health (not recorded which).

This chain uses TRBV18 with TRBJ2-2; D might be TRBD1 or TRBD2, each matching 5 bases. Per germline, CDR1 KGHSH and CDR2 LQKENI. Trimming left V 2 bases short and J 0 bases short, with 10 bases between. The CDR3 is 16 residues long. The CDR3 protein is CASSPGGSSNTGELFF. DNA of the CDR3: TGTGCCAGCTCACCAGGGGGATCCTCGAACACCGGGGAGCTGTTTTTT.

This clonotype was seen more than once but under ten times. This chain joins TRBV7-3 and TRBJ2-3, with TRBD1 identical over 11 bases. The CDR3 spans 15 residues. The germline V gene has CDR1 SGHTA and CDR2 FQGTGA. The V segment lost 3 bases and the J segment 5 bases; nucleotides outside the gene matches: 4. The CDR3 region is CASSFTGQGGDTQYF. The CDR3 coding sequence is TGTGCCAGCAGCTTTACGGGACAGGGGGGAGATACGCAGTATTTT.

This rearrangement joins TRBV24-1 to TRBJ2-1, with a weak D call TRBD2 (5 bases). Trimming pared 5 bases from V and 10 bases from J, leaving 8 bases between. CDR1 and CDR2 (germline): KGHDR, SFDVKD. The CDR3 extends over 11 amino acids. In DNA, the CDR3 is TGTGCCACCAGTGGGGAGTGGGAGCAGTTCTTC. Translating it yields CATSGEWEQFF.

For this clonotype: At one boundary the junction diverges from the germline segment, which might be a read error. The chain is built from TRBV10-2 and TRBJ2-2; possibly TRBD2 for D (5 bases). The germline V gene encodes CDR1 WSHSY and CDR2 SAAADI. CDR3 size: 15 residues. The CDR3 region has the DNA TGCGCCAGCAGTGAGTTAAGTAGCCGGACCGGGGAGCCGTTTTTT. This translates into CASSELSSRTGEPFF.

This clonotype occurred many times. The chain couples TRBV4-1 to TRBJ1-5; TRBD1 might be the D (5 bases). V lost 0 bases and J 0 bases, leaving 9 bases between the germline ends. This CDR3 has 16 amino acids. CDR1 and CDR2 from the germline V gene are MGHRA and YSYEKL. The CDR3 nucleotides read TGCGCCAGCAGCCAAGAGGGGACGGCTAGCAATCAGCCCCAGCATTTT. Translated, it gives CASSQEGTASNQPQHF.

The gene calls are TRBV11-2 and TRBJ2-2; tentatively, D is TRBD2 (5 bases). The CDR3 has 16 residues. In germline, CDR1 is SGHAT, CDR2 FQNNGV. The V gene lost 5 bases and the J gene lost 4 bases, with 17 bases spanning the gap. The CDR3 DNA is TGTGCCAGCAGCCTGGTTCGGGGTGGGGTCACCGGGGAGCTGTTTTTT. This codes for CASSLVRGGVTGELFF.

This clonotype was recorded many times. This chain connects TRBV5-1 to TRBJ2-5; no clear D gene. Looked up from germline, CDR1 is SGHRS and CDR2 is YFSETQ. CDR3 length: 15 residues. The V end was cut by 2 bases, the J end by 2 bases, with 13 bases between. The CDR3 here is CASSFLSGRQETQYF. The DNA for the CDR3 is TGCGCCAGCAGCTTCTTAAGTGGACGGCAAGAGACCCAGTACTTC.

This clonotype was seen a few times. The DNA of the CDR3 is TGCAGCGCGATACAGGGGATAGGCCAGCCCCAGCATTTT. Encoded protein: CSAIQGIGQPQHF. The rearrangement joins TRBV29-1 to TRBJ1-5, with 7 bases fitting TRBD1. V lost 7 bases to trimming and J lost 7 bases; unmatched junction nucleotides: 10. The CDR3 is made up of 13 amino acids. Looked up from germline, CDR1 is SQVTM and CDR2 is ANQGSEA. The complete variable domain, with remaining parts taken from reference TRBV29-1 and TRBJ1-5, reads SAVISQKPSRDICQRGTSLTIQCQVDSQVTMMFWYRQQPGQSLTLIATANQGSEATYESGFVIDKFPISRPNLTFSTLTVSNMSPEDSSIYLCSAIQGIGQPQHFGDGTRLSIL.

This clonotype has ten or more counts. The rearrangement joins TRBV2 to TRBJ1-2, with a possible D match to TRBD1 (5 bases). The CDR3 is 16 residues long. CDR1 and CDR2 (germline): SNHLY, FYNNEI. Trimming pared 0 bases from V and 3 bases from J, leaving 14 bases between. The CDR3 region is CASSEARGAPYYGYTF. As DNA, the CDR3 is TGTGCCAGCAGTGAAGCTCGCGGGGCCCCTTACTATGGCTACACCTTC.

This sequence joins TRBV7-2 and TRBJ2-4; D unresolved. Germline assignment: CDR1 SGHTA and CDR2 FQGNSA. There are 16 residues in the CDR3. V was clipped by 3 bases and J by 1 base, with 13 bases between them. CDR3 residues: CASSLESPLAKNIQYF. CDR3 nucleotides: TGTGCCAGCAGCTTGGAGTCCCCACTCGCCAAAAACATTCAGTACTTC.

This clonotype turned up a few times. The V and J genes are TRBV27 and TRBJ1-2; TRBD1 matches 8 bases. The CDR3 loop spans 16 amino acids. The V gene end was trimmed by 6 bases and the J gene end by 0 bases; junction bases not matched to a gene: 9. Germline CDR1 and CDR2: MNHEY and SMNVEV (reference sequence). The CDR3 reads CASRLLGDRSNYGYTF. The CDR3 DNA sequence: TGTGCCAGCAGACTTCTGGGGGACAGGTCTAACTATGGCTACACCTTC.

This clonotype was counted at least ten times. The rearrangement uses TRBV20-1 and TRBJ2-1, with 9 bases that match TRBD2. Germline V lookup: CDR1 DFQATT, CDR2 SNEGSKA (reference sequence). V shed 4 bases, J shed 8 bases, and the junction held 9 bases outside the gene matches. The CDR3 loop spans 14 amino acids. Written as DNA, the CDR3 is TGCAGTGCTACCGGAGCTAGCGGGACCGATGAGCAGTTCTTC. Translated, it gives CSATGASGTDEQFF.

Many counts were recorded for this clonotype. This chain connects TRBV6-5 to TRBJ2-5; D is ambiguous. The V end was cut by 4 bases, the J end by 5 bases, with 8 bases between. This CDR3 is built from 12 residues. Looked up from germline, CDR1 is MNHEY and CDR2 is SVGAGI. CDR3 DNA sequence: TGTGCCAGCAGTTCCTTAGGGGAGACCCAGTACTTC. Its protein product is CASSSLGETQYF.

This clonotype was counted many times. The chain uses TRBV5-1 and TRBJ2-1; 9 bases match TRBD2. The V gene's germline CDR1 is SGHRS and CDR2 YFSETQ. This CDR3 region has 14 residues. J gave up 8 bases and V 4 bases, and 7 bases lay outside the gene matches. The CDR3 is CASSGSGRADEQFF. Here the CDR3 DNA reads TGCGCCAGCAGCGGTAGCGGGAGAGCCGATGAGCAGTTCTTC.

This sequence joins TRBV10-3 and TRBJ2-5; D ambiguous. Germline CDR1 ENHRY, CDR2 SYGVKD. This CDR3 is 10 amino acids long. V was trimmed by 10 bases and J by 3 bases, leaving 6 bases between them. The CDR3 DNA is TGTGCCACCGCCGAAGAGACCCAGTACTTC. This sequence encodes CATAEETQYF.